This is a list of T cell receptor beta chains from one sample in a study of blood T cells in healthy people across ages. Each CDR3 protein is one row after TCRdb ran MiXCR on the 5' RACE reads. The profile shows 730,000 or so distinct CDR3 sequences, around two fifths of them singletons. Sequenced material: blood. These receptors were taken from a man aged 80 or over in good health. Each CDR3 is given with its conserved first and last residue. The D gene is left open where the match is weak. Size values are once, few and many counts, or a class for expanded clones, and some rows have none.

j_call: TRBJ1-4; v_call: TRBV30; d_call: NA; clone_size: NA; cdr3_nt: TGTGCCTGGAGGGAGACAGTCCTTTCCGAAAAACTGTTTTTT; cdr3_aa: CAWRETVLSEKLFF
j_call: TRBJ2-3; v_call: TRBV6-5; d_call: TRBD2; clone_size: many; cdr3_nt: TGTGCCAGCAGTTACTCACTAGCGGGGGATACTAGCACAGATACGCAGTATTTT; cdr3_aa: CASSYSLAGDTSTDTQYF
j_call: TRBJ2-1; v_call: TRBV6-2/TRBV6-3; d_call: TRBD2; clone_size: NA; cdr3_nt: TGTGCCAGCAGTTACTCGAAGACTAGCGGTTCCTACAATGAGCAGTTCTTC; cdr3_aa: CASSYSKTSGSYNEQFF
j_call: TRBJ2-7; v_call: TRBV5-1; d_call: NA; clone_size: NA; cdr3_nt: TGCGCCAGCAGCTTGGGGGATTCCGACTCCTACGAGCGGTACTTC; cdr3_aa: CASSLGDSDSYERYF
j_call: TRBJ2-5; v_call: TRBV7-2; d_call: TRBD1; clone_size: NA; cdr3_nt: TGTGCCAGCAGTAACAGGGGGCGTAGAGAGACCCTGTACTTC; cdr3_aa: CASSNRGRRETLYF
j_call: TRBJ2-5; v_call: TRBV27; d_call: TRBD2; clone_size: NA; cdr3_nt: TGTGCCAGCAGCCGACTAGCGGGAATACCGGGGGTGTACTTC; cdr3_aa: CASSRLAGIPGVYF
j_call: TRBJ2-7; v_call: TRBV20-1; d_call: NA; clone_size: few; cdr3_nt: TGCAGTGCTAGAAGGGGGAGTGTACTAGGAGTCTACGAGCAGTACTTC; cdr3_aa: CSARRGSVLGVYEQYF
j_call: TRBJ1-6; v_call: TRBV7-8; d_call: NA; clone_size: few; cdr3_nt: TGTGCCAGCAGCTTAGGTGGCTCCTCAAGCACCCTCCACTTT; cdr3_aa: CASSLGGSSSTLHF
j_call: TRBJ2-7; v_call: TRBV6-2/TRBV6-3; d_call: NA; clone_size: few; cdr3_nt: TGTGCCAGCAGTTTACACAATGAGCAGTACTTC; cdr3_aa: CASSLHNEQYF
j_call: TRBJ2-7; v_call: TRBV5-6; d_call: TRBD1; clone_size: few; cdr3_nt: TGTGCCAGCAGCCACACCACGGGACAGGTCTACGAGCAGTACTTC; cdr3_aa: CASSHTTGQVYEQYF
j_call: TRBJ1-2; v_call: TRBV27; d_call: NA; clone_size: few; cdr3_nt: TGTGCCAGCAGTCACGACGAGGGCTATGGCTACACCTTC; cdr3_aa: CASSHDEGYGYTF
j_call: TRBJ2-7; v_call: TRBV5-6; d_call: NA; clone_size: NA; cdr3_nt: TGTGCCAGCACCCATCAGGGCAATGAGCAGTACTTC; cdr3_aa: CASTHQGNEQYF
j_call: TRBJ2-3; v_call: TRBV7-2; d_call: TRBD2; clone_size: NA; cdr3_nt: TGTGCCAGCAGCTTAGGATCCAGCGGGGGGGCGGCAGATACGCAGTATTTT; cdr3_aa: CASSLGSSGGAADTQYF
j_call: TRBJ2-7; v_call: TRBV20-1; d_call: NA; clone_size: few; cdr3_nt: TGCAGTGCCCAAGTGAATTCCAACTACGAGCAGTACTTC; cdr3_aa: CSAQVNSNYEQYF
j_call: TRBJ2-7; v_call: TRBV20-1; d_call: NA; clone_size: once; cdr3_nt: TGCAGTGCCGGGGGACTCCTTTCCTACGAGCAGTACTTC; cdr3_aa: CSAGGLLSYEQYF
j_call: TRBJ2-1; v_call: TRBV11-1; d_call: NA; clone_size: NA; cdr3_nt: TGTGCCAGCAGCTCTCACGTTCGATCGTCCTACAATGAGCAGTTCTTC; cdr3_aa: CASSSHVRSSYNEQFF
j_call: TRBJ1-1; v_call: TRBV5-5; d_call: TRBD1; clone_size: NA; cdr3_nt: TGTGCCAGTTCCGGGACAGGGGAGAGGAACACTGAAGCTTTCTTT; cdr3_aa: CASSGTGERNTEAFF
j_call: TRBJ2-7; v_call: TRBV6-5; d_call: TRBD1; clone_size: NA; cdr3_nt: TGTGCCAGCAGTTACGGACAGGGTACCTCCTACGAGCAGTACTTC; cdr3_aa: CASSYGQGTSYEQYF
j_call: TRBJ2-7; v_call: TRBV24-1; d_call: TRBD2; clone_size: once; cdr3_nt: TGTGCCACCAGTGACACGACTAGCGGGAGGGCTAGCTCCTACAATGAGCAGTACTTC; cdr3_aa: CATSDTTSGRASSYNEQYF
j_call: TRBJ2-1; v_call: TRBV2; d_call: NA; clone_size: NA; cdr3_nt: TGTGCCAGCAGTGCGGACATCAGCTCCTACAATGAGCAGTTCTTC; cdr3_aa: CASSADISSYNEQFF
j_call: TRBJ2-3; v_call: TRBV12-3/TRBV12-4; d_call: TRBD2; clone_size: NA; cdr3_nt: TGTGCCAACAGTTTGCGGCGGGGGGCCCCAACCACAGATACGCAGTATTTT; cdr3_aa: CANSLRRGAPTTDTQYF
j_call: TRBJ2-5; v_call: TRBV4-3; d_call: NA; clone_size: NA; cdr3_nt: TGCGCCAGCAGCCTGACAGATAGCTCCTACAATGAGCAGTACTTC; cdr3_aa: CASSLTDSSYNEQYF
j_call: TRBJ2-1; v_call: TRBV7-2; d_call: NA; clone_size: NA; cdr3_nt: TGTGCCAGCAGCTTAGCGGGGCGGAGTGTGGTTTACAATGAGCAGTTCTTC; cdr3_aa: CASSLAGRSVVYNEQFF
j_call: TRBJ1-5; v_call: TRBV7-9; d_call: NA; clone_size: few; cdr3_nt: TGTGCCAGCAGCTTAGTGTCTGACAATCAGCCCCAGCATTTT; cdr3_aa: CASSLVSDNQPQHF
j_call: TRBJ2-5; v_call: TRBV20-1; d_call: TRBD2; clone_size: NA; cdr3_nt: TGCAGTGCTACCCGGATGGCGGGAGGGGGAGAGACCCAGTACTTC; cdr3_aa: CSATRMAGGGETQYF
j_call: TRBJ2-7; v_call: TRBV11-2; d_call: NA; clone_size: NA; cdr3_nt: TGTGCCAGCAGCCTTAGTTCGGGACCGCCTATCGATGAGCAGTACTTC; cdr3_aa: CASSLSSGPPIDEQYF
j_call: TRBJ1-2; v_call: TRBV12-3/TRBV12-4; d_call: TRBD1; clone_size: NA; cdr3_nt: TGTGCCAGCAGCACCCGAGGACAGGGGGCCTCGAAAGGCTACACCTTC; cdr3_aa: CASSTRGQGASKGYTF
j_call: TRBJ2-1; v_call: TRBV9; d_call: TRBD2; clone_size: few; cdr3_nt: TGTGCCAGCAGCGTGAGGAGCGGGAGCTCCTACAATGAGCAGTTCTTC; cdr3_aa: CASSVRSGSSYNEQFF
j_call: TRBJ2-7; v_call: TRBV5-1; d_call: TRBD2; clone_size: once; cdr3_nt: TGCGCCAGCAGCTTGACTAGCGAGGGGTACTACGAGCAGTACTTC; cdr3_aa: CASSLTSEGYYEQYF
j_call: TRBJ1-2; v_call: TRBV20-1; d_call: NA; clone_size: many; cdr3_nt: TGCAGTGCCAAGCCCCCCAACGGACAGTCCTATGGCTACACCTTC; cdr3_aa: CSAKPPNGQSYGYTF
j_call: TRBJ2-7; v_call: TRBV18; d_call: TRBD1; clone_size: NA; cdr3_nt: TGTGCCAGCTCACCGGGACAGGGGAAATACGAGCAGTACTTC; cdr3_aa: CASSPGQGKYEQYF
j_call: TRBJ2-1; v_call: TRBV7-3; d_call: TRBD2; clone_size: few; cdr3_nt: TGTGCCAGCAGCGCGGGGGGCTTTAACAATGAGCAGTTCTTC; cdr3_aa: CASSAGGFNNEQFF
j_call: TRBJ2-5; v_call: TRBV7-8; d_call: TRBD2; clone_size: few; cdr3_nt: TGTGTCAGCAGCCTTAGTGCCGGACTAGCGAAACAAGAGACCCAGTACTTC; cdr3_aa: CVSSLSAGLAKQETQYF
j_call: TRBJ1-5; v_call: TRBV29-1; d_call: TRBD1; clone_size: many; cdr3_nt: TGCAGCGTGGCACCAGGGGGCGAAGGTCAGCCCCAGCATTTT; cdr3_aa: CSVAPGGEGQPQHF
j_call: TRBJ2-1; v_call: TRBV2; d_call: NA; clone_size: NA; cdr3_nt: TGTGCCAGCATCGACGGCCCCTCGGGGGAGCAGTTCTTC; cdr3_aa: CASIDGPSGEQFF
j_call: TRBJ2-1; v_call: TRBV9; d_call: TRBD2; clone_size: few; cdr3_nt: TGTGCCAGCAGCGTAGGTGTAGCGGGAGGCCCCTACAATGAGCAGTTCTTC; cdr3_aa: CASSVGVAGGPYNEQFF
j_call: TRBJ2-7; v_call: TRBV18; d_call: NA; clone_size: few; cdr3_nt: TGTGCCAGCTCACCACCGGAAGTAGGGGCCGAGCAGTACTTC; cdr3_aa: CASSPPEVGAEQYF
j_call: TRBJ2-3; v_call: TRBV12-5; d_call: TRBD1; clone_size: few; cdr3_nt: TGTGCTAGTGGTTTGGGACAGGGGGCGCGAGATACGCAGTATTTT; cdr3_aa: CASGLGQGARDTQYF
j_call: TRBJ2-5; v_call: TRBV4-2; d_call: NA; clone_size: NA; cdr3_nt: TGTGCCAGCAGCCGAATTGAAGAGCAGTACTTC; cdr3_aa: CASSRIEEQYF
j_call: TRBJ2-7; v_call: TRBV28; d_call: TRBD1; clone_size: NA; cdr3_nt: TGTGCCACCACCACCGGGACAGGATACGAGCAGTACTTC; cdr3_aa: CATTTGTGYEQYF
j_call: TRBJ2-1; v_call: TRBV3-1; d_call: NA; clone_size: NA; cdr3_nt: TGTGCCAGCAGCCGGGACGGTCAGAGCTCCTACGATGAGCAGTTCTTC; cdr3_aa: CASSRDGQSSYDEQFF
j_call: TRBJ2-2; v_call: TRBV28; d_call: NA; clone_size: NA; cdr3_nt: TGTGCCAGCAGTTTAGGCCCGCGTGGCGCCGGGGAGCTGTTTTTT; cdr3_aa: CASSLGPRGAGELFF
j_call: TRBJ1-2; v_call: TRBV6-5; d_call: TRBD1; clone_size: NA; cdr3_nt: TGTGCCAGCAGTCCTCACCAGGACAGGGACGGCTATGGCTACACCTTC; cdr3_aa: CASSPHQDRDGYGYTF
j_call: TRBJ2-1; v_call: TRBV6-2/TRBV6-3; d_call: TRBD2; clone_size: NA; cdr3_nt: TGTGCCAGCGGATTAGCGGGAAAGTGGAGCAATGAGCAGTTCTTC; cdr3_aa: CASGLAGKWSNEQFF
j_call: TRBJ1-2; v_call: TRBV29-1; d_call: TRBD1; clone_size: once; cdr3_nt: TGCTGCGCCGGGACAGGGGGCGTTTACGGCTACACCTTC; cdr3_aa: CCAGTGGVYGYTF
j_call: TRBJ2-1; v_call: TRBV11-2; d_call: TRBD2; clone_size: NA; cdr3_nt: TGTGCCAGCAGCTTAATTCTAGCGGGAGGGAAAAACAATGAGCAGTTCTTC; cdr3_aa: CASSLILAGGKNNEQFF
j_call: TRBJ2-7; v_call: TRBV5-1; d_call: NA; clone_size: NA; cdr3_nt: TGCGCCAGCAAACTACGGGACTCCTACGAGCAGTACTTC; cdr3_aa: CASKLRDSYEQYF
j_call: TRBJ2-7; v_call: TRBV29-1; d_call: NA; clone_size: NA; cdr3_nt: TGCAGCGTTGATGTGTTAGGATCCCTAGACGAGCAGTACTTC; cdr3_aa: CSVDVLGSLDEQYF